This T cell receptor (beta chain) was recovered during a study of tumor-infiltrating lymphocytes in primary liver carcinoma. About the study: By surgical resection, the patients were treated for their primary liver carcinoma.

V lost 2 bases, J lost 1 base, and 5 bases lay in between. The germline gives CDR1 MNHEY, CDR2 SVGEGT. The CDR3 sequence is 13 residues long. The source of the blood RNA was unsorted whole blood, and germline DNA was extracted as well. This clonotype was found many times. TCR beta cDNA was reverse-transcribed from about 500 ng of total RNA. The reaction used a constant-region primer and ProtoScript II reverse transcriptase. It was through three nested multiplex PCR rounds of slightly modified ARM-PCR that TCR beta libraries arose. TRBV1-TRBV30 forward and Cbeta reverse primers drove the first two roughly 10-cycle rounds. One entry per CDR3 protein, called by TCRdb with MiXCR from the multiplex PCR reads. Among approximately 330,000 distinct CDR3 sequences, less than 70% were seen once, and the ten largest hold 5.5% to 7%.

Material for sequencing was peripheral blood. This chain joins TRBV6-2 or TRBV6-3 and TRBJ1-1; D is unclear. The sequence was obtained from a man aged 40-49 years with primary liver carcinoma and hepatitis B virus infection. This CDR3 is CASSYIGNTEAFF. For the CDR3, the DNA is TGTGCCAGCAGTTACATAGGGAACACTGAAGCTTTCTTT.